This T cell receptor (beta chain) emerged from a study of blood T cell repertoires in COVID-19. Study-level background: The origin of the acute and convalescent COVID-19 samples was the United States, Italy and Spain.

Only in-frame clones appear in the TCRdb table, and some are missing; sequencing was by immunoSEQ multiplex PCR. This repertoire shows more than 85,000 clones, around 74% found once; its top ten account for 19%. The V and J ends lost 0 bases and 6 bases respectively, with 8 bases between them. The length of the CDR3 is 13 residues. Germline CDR1 reads WSHSY; CDR2 reads SAAADI. Material for sequencing was peripheral blood. The TCR originated in a woman in her 70s with acute or convalescent COVID-19. V gene TRBV10-2 combines with J gene TRBJ1-2; D is perhaps TRBD1 (5 bases). CDR3 sequence reads: CASSESRTHGYTF. CDR3 sequence (DNA): TGCGCCAGCAGTGAGTCTAGGACACATGGCTACACCTTC.